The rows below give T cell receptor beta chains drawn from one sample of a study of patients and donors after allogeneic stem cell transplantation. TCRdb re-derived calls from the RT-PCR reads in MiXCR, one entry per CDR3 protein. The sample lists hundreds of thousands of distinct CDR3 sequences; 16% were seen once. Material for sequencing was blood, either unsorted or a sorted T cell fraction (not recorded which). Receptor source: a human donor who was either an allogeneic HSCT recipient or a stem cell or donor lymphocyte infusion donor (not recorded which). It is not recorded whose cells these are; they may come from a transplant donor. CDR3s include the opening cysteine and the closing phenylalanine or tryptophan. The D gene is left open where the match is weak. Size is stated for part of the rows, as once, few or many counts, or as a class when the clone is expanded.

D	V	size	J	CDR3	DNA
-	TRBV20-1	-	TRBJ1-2	CSARLERGRGYGYTF	TGCAGTGCGCGCCTCGAGAGAGGGCGCGGATATGGCTACACCTTC
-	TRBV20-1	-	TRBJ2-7	CSAKVGGNRGSYEQYF	TGCAGTGCCAAGGTGGGCGGGAACAGGGGCTCCTACGAGCAGTACTTC
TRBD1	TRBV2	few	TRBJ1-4	CASRSQGVGEKLFF	TGTGCCAGCAGATCACAGGGGGTCGGAGAAAAACTGTTTTTT
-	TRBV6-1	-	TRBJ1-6	CASTPLERNSPLHF	TGTGCCAGCACCCCTCTGGAGAGGAATTCACCCCTCCACTTT
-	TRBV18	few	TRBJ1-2	CASSPRSDYGYTF	TGTGCCAGCTCACCTCGGTCGGACTATGGCTACACCTTC
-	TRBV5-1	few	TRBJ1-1	CASSDSWTGRNTEAFF	TGCGCCAGCAGCGATTCCTGGACGGGGAGGAACACTGAAGCTTTCTTT
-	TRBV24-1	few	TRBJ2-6	CATSSGRLGPGGANVLTF	TGTGCCACCAGTTCCGGGAGATTGGGCCCAGGTGGGGCCAACGTCCTGACTTTC
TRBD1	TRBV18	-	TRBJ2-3	CASSPAGGAQYF	TGTGCCAGCTCACCTGCAGGGGGCGCGCAGTATTTT
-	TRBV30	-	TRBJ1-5	CAWSLRNQPQHF	TGTGCCTGGAGTCTCCGAAATCAGCCCCAGCATTTT
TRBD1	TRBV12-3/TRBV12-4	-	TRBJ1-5	CASSPRPGTGTRQPQHF	TGTGCCAGCAGTCCCCGTCCCGGGACAGGGACTAGGCAGCCCCAGCATTTT
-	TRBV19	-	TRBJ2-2	CASGTGMGELFF	TGTGCCAGTGGCACAGGGATGGGGGAGCTGTTTTTT
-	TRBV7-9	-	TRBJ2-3	CASSTRALSDTQYF	TGTGCCAGCAGCACGAGGGCGCTGTCAGATACGCAGTATTTT
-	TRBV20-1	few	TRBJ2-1	CSARGRIYNEQFF	TGCAGTGCTAGAGGTCGGATCTACAATGAGCAGTTCTTC
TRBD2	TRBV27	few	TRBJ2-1	CASSPQAGGSNEQFF	TGTGCCAGCAGTCCCCAGGCGGGGGGCTCAAATGAGCAGTTCTTC
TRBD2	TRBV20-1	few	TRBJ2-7	CSARHTSGTEQYF	TGCAGTGCTAGACACACTAGCGGGACCGAGCAGTACTTC
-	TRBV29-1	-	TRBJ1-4	CSVYGEKLFF	TGCAGCGTCTACGGAGAAAAACTGTTTTTT
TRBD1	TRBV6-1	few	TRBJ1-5	CASRTGVRQPQHF	TGTGCCAGCAGGACAGGGGTACGGCAGCCCCAGCATTTT
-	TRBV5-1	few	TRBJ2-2	CASALGGTGELFF	TGCGCCAGCGCCCTCGGGGGCACCGGGGAGCTGTTTTTT
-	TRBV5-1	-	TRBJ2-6	CASSLDGRGPSGANVLTF	TGCGCCAGCAGCTTGGACGGCAGGGGCCCCTCTGGGGCCAACGTCCTGACTTTC
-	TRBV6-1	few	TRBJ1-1	CASGIAPWGAFF	TGTGCCAGTGGGATAGCGCCCTGGGGAGCTTTCTTT
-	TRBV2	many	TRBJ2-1	CASSEKGSYNEQFF	TGTGCCAGCAGTGAAAAGGGCAGCTACAATGAGCAGTTCTTC
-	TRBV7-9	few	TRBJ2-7	CASSFGQSTEQYF	TGTGCCAGCAGCTTCGGTCAATCTACCGAGCAGTACTTC
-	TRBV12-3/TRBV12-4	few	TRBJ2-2	CASRGAGADTGELFF	TGTGCCAGCAGGGGGGCAGGGGCAGACACCGGGGAGCTGTTTTTT
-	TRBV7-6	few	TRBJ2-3	CASSLPAGASTDTQYF	TGTGCCAGCAGCTTACCCGCGGGTGCTAGCACAGATACGCAGTATTTT
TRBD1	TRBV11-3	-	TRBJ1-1	CASSFGTGNFEAFF	TGTGCCAGCAGCTTCGGGACAGGGAATTTCGAAGCTTTCTTT
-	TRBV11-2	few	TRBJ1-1	CASSLGPGWGTEAFF	TGTGCCAGCAGCTTAGGACCAGGCTGGGGGACTGAAGCTTTCTTT
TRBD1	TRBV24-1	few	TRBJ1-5	CATSGTGAYFEPQHF	TGTGCCACCTCCGGGACAGGGGCCTATTTTGAACCCCAGCATTTT
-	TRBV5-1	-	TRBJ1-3	CASSGPQGSGPGNTIYF	TGCGCCAGCAGCGGACCACAGGGATCAGGTCCTGGAAACACCATATATTTT